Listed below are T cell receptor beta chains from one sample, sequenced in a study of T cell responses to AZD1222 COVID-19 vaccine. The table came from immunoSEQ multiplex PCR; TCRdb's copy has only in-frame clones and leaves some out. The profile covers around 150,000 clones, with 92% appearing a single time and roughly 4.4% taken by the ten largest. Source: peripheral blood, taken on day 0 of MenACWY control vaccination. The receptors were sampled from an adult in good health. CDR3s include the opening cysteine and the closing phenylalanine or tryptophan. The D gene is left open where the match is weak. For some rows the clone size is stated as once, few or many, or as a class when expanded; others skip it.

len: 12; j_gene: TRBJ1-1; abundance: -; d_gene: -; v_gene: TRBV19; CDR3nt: TGTGCCAGTAGTATTGTACCAAGTGAAGCTTTCTTT; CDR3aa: CASSIVPSEAFF
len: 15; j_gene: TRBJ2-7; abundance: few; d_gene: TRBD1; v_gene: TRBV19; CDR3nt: TGTGCCAGTAGTATGGGGGGACAGGGCGCCTACGAGCAGTACTTC; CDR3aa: CASSMGGQGAYEQYF
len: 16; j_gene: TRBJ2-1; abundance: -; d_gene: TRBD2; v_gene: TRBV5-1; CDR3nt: TGCGCCAGCAGCCCGGGGACTAGCGGGAGTGTTTATGAGCAGTTCTTC; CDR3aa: CASSPGTSGSVYEQFF
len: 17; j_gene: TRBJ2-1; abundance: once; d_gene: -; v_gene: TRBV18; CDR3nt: TGTGCCAGCTCACCATCTCCGAGCACCGCGGGCTACAATGAGCAGTTCTTC; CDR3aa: CASSPSPSTAGYNEQFF
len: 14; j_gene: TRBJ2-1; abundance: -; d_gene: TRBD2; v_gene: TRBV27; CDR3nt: TGTGCCAGCACTAAGCGGGAGGACGACAATGAGCAGTTCTTC; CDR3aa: CASTKREDDNEQFF
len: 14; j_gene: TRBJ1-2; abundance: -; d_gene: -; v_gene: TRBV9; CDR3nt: TGTGCCAGCAGCGTAGCTGCCCAAGGAAGTAGCTACACCTTC; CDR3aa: CASSVAAQGSSYTF
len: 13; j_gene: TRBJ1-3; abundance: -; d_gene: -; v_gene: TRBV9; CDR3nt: TGTGCCAGCAGCGTAAATCCTGGAAACACCATATATTTT; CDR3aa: CASSVNPGNTIYF
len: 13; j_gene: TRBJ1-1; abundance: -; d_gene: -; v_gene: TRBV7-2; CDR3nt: TGTGCCAGCAGCCCCCTCTTGAACACTGAAGCTTTCTTT; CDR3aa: CASSPLLNTEAFF
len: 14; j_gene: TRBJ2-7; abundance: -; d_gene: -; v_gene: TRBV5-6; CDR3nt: TGTGCCAGCAGCTTAGCAGGGGTGTTTTACGAGCAGTACTTC; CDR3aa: CASSLAGVFYEQYF
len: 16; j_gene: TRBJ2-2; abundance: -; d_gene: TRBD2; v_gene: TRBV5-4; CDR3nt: TGTGCCAGCAGCTTGGGGCTAGCGGGGAACACCGGGGAGCTGTTTTTT; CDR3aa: CASSLGLAGNTGELFF
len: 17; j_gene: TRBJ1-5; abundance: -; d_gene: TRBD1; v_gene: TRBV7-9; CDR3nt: TGTGCCAGCAGCTCCAACTCCATGGGACAGTTCAATCAGCCCCAGCATTTT; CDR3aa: CASSSNSMGQFNQPQHF
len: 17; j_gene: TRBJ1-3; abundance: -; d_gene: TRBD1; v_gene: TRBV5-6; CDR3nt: TGTGCCAGCAGCTTTTTACCCCAGGGGGGCTCTGGAAACACCATATATTTT; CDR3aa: CASSFLPQGGSGNTIYF
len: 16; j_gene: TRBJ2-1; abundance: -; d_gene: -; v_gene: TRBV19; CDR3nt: TGTGCCAGTAGTATCGGCGGGGCTAGCTCCTACAATGAGCAGTTCTTC; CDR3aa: CASSIGGASSYNEQFF
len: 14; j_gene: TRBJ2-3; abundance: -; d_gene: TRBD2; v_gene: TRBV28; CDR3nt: TGTGCCAGCAGTTTAGCGTTGACTAGCGGGCCGCAGTATTTT; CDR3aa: CASSLALTSGPQYF
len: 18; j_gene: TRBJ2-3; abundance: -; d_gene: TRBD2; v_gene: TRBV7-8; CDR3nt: TGTGCCAGCAGCTTAGTCGGGGTTGTGGCGGGAGCCCCAGATACGCAGTATTTT; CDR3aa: CASSLVGVVAGAPDTQYF
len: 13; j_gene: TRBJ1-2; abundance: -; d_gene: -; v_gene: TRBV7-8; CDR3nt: TGTGCCAGCAGCTTAGACAGGATGTCGGGCTACACCTTC; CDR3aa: CASSLDRMSGYTF
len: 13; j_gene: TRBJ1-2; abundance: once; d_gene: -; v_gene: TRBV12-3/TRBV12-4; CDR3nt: TGTGCCAGCAGTTTAAGTCAGTTCTATGGCTACACCTTC; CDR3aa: CASSLSQFYGYTF
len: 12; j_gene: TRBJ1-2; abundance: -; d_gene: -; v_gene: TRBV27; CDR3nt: TGTGCCAGCAGTTTAGAAGGTTATGGCTACACCTTC; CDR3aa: CASSLEGYGYTF
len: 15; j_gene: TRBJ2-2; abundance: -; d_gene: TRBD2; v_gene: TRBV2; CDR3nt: TGTGCCAGCAGTGCGACTAGCGGGAACACCGGGGAGCTGTTTTTT; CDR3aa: CASSATSGNTGELFF
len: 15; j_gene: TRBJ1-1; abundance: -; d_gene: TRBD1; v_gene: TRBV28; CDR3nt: TGTGCCAGCAGCCTAGGGGGCATTAGAAACACTGAAGCTTTCTTT; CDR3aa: CASSLGGIRNTEAFF
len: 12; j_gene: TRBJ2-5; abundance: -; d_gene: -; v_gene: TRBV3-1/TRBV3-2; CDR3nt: TGTGCCAGCAGCCAAGATCTGAAGACCCAGTACTTC; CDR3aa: CASSQDLKTQYF
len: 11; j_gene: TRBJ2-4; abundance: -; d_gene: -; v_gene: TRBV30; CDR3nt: TGTGCCTGGACAGGGAGGAACATTCAGTACTTC; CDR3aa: CAWTGRNIQYF
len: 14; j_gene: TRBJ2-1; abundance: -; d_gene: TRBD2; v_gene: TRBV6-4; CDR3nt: TGTGCCAGCGCCAGCGGGAGCTCCTACAATGAGCAGTTCTTC; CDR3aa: CASASGSSYNEQFF
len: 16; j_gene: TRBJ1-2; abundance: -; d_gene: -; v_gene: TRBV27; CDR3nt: TGTGCCAGCAGTTTATGGGGGTCTTTGGAGAGATATGGCTACACCTTC; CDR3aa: CASSLWGSLERYGYTF
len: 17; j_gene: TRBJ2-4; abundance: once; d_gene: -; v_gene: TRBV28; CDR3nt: TGTGCCAGCAGTTCCCGGTGGTCGCAACCTTGGCAAAACATTCAGTACTTC; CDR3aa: CASSSRWSQPWQNIQYF
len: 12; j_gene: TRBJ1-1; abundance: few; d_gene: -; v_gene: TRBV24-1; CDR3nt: TGTGCCACCAGGGACAGAAACACTGAAGCTTTCTTT; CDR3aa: CATRDRNTEAFF
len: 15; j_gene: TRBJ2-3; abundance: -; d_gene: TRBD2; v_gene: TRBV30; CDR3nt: TGTGCCTGGAGTCCCCTAGCGGGAGGGCCCTCGGCGCAGTATTTT; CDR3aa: CAWSPLAGGPSAQYF
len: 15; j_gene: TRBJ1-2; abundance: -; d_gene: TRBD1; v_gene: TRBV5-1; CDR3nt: TGCGCCAGCAGCTTATTAATTACAGGGGTTGACGGCTACACCTTC; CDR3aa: CASSLLITGVDGYTF
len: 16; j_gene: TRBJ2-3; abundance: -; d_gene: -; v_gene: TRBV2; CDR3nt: TGTGCCAGCAGCGCCCCCTTAGCGCTTGACACAGATACGCAGTATTTT; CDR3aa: CASSAPLALDTDTQYF
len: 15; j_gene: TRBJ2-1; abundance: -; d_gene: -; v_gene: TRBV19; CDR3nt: TGTGCCAGTAGTGAGGTGGGAGTCCCCTACAATGAGCAGTTCTTC; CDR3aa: CASSEVGVPYNEQFF
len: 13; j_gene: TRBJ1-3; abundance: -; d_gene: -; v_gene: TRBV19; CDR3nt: TGTGCCAGTAGACCGCTCTCTGGAAACACCATATATTTT; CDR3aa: CASRPLSGNTIYF